Each of the 20 T cell receptor beta chains below was sequenced from the same sample in a study of OX40 agonist ivuxolimab in advanced cancers. Assay used: immunoSEQ multiplex PCR; TCRdb lists only in-frame clones, some missing. The sample has tens of thousands of clones, around 83% seen once. The input for sequencing was CD4+ or CD8+ T cells sorted from blood, taken in a trial of the OX40 agonist ivuxolimab. These receptors originate from an adult with an advanced solid tumor such as melanoma, head and neck, liver or kidney cancer.

The V gene is TRBV19, the J gene TRBJ1-5, with a weak D call TRBD1 (5 bases). This CDR3 spans 13 amino acids. Trimming pared 8 bases from V and 3 bases from J, leaving 11 bases between. Germline CDR1 LNHDA, CDR2 SQIVND (reference sequence). CDR3 nucleotides: TGTGCCAGTTCTCAGGGCTTCAATCAGCCCCAGCATTTT. As protein: CASSQGFNQPQHF.

The V and J genes are TRBV5-1 and TRBJ1-4; 8 nucleotides agree with TRBD1. CDR1 is SGHRS, CDR2 YFSETQ, per germline. Trimming took 4 bases from V and 8 from J; bases not matched to a gene: 13. The CDR3 has 16 residues. The CDR3: CASSEDGGTGSEKLFF. The CDR3 DNA sequence: TGCGCCAGCAGCGAGGATGGTGGGACAGGTAGCGAAAAACTGTTTTTT.

This clone has only one observation. The chain joins TRBV5-1 to TRBJ2-7, with TRBD1 identical over 9 bases. This CDR3 has 15 amino acids. With 1 base clipped from V and 6 bases from J, the junction kept 8 bases outside the gene matches. Germline V CDR1 and CDR2: SGHRS, YFSETQ. The CDR3 loop reads CASSLSTGTGFEQYF. The CDR3 coding sequence is TGCGCCAGCAGCTTGTCCACCGGGACAGGGTTCGAGCAGTACTTC.

The chain joins TRBV19 to TRBJ2-6; D remains ambiguous. CDR3 size: 15 residues. V shed 4 bases and J shed 0 bases, with 7 bases lying between them. Germline values: CDR1 LNHDA, CDR2 SQIVND (reference sequence). CDR3 sequence (DNA): TGTGCCAGTAGTACTCTTTTCTCTGGGGCCAACGTCCTGACTTTC. Translation: CASSTLFSGANVLTF.

The chain has TRBV30 and TRBJ2-3; D may correspond to TRBD1 or TRBD2 (6 bases each). The CDR3 has 17 amino acids. V was cut by 3 bases and J by 4 bases, with 23 bases left in between. The germline gives CDR1 GTSNPN, CDR2 SVGIG (reference sequence). CDR3 coding DNA: TGTGCCTGGAGACCCAAGGGGGGAGCGATGGGTCCAGATACGCAGTATTTT. Residues: CAWRPKGGAMGPDTQYF.

This chain links TRBV28 with TRBJ2-7; D is unresolved. V lost 5 bases to trimming and J lost 1 base, with 12 bases between them. Germline values: CDR1 MDHEN, CDR2 SYDVKM. The CDR3 loop spans 14 amino acids. CDR3 nucleotides: TGTGCCAGCAGTCCGCTAGGGATGTCCTACGAGCAGTACTTC. It is translated as CASSPLGMSYEQYF.

J is TRBJ1-1 and V is TRBV5-1; unclear D gene. Trimming stripped 0 bases from V and 2 bases from J, with 8 bases between. The CDR3 sequence is 14 residues long. CDR1 is SGHRS and CDR2 is YFSETQ in the germline V gene. The CDR3, as DNA: TGCGCCAGCAGCTTGGGTTCCAGTAACACTGAAGCTTTCTTT. The encoded protein is CASSLGSSNTEAFF.

The V gene is TRBV28, the J gene TRBJ2-3; TRBD2 matches at 7 bases. The germline CDR1 and CDR2 sequences are MDHEN and SYDVKM. V shed 8 bases, J shed 1 base, and the junction held 12 bases outside the gene matches. This CDR3 region has 16 residues. The CDR3 region is CASGGRDYQGTDTQYF. The DNA for the CDR3 is TGTGCCAGCGGGGGTCGGGACTATCAAGGCACAGATACGCAGTATTTT.

This clone has only one observation. The chain couples TRBV5-1 to TRBJ1-2; the D is unclear. This CDR3 has 13 residues. Trimming shortened V by 4 bases and J by 7 bases, and 14 bases separated the two germline ends. Germline V lookup: CDR1 SGHRS, CDR2 YFSETQ. The CDR3 DNA is TGCGCCAGCAGCCCCGAACCGGGCGGTGGCTACACCTTC. This gives the protein CASSPEPGGGYTF.

The chain links TRBV19 to TRBJ1-5, with TRBD1 matching 11 bases. This CDR3 has 14 residues. The trim removed 6 bases at V and 6 bases at J, leaving 4 bases unmatched. The germline V gene encodes CDR1 LNHDA and CDR2 SQIVND (reference sequence). The CDR3 spells CASSGQGAIQPQHF. DNA of the CDR3: TGTGCCAGTAGCGGACAGGGGGCAATTCAGCCCCAGCATTTT.

This chain links TRBV4-3 with TRBJ1-3; D is ambiguous. The CDR3 is made up of 17 amino acids. The V end lost 4 bases, the J end lost 0 bases, and 16 bases lay between the germline ends. From germline, CDR1 is LGHNA and CDR2 YSLEER. The CDR3 reads CASSPQVGRYSGNTIYF. For the CDR3, the DNA is TGCGCCAGCAGCCCCCAGGTCGGGAGATACTCTGGAAACACCATATATTTT.

This chain connects TRBV6-6 to TRBJ2-5; TRBD1 might be the D (6 bases). This CDR3 region has 14 residues. V lost 6 bases to trimming and J lost 2 bases, with 13 bases between them. Per germline, CDR1 MNHNY and CDR2 SVGAGI (reference sequence). DNA of the CDR3: TGTGCCAGCAGGCGTGACAGGACGCAAGAGACCCAGTACTTC. Translated, it gives CASRRDRTQETQYF.

This clone was seen just once. The chain is built from TRBV6-5 and TRBJ1-2; D remains unclear. The germline V gene has CDR1 MNHEY and CDR2 SVGAGI. The CDR3 loop spans 13 amino acids. V was pared by 6 bases and J by 1 base, with 9 bases between. The CDR3 here is CASRISINYGYTF. The CDR3 DNA follows: TGTGCCAGCAGAATTAGTATTAACTATGGCTACACCTTC.

The chain combines TRBV28 with TRBJ1-2; perhaps TRBD1 as D (5 bases). The CDR3 contains 14 residues. Germline values: CDR1 MDHEN, CDR2 SYDVKM. V was trimmed by 3 bases and J by 2 bases, leaving 10 bases between them. The CDR3: CASSLPGENYGYTF. CDR3 bases: TGTGCCAGCAGTTTGCCGGGGGAGAACTATGGCTACACCTTC.

The chain has TRBV7-9 and TRBJ2-7; D is perhaps TRBD1 or TRBD2 (5 bases each). The CDR3 has 15 amino acids. V shed 2 bases and J shed 1 base, with 12 bases lying between them. The germline CDR1 and CDR2 sequences are SEHNR and FQNEAQ (reference sequence). CDR3 region: CASSLWDGQSYEQYF. DNA for the CDR3: TGTGCCAGCAGCTTATGGGACGGGCAATCCTACGAGCAGTACTTC.

The chain joins TRBV5-1 to TRBJ1-2; no definite D call. The CDR3 length is 18 residues. Germline V gene lookup returns CDR1 SGHRS and CDR2 YFSETQ. Between the trimmed V and J ends, which lost 3 bases and 2 bases, there was a span of 23 bases. DNA of the CDR3: TGCGCCAGCAGCTCGACGGGCAATCTTGGCGGGCAGAACTATGGCTACACCTTC. Its protein is CASSSTGNLGGQNYGYTF.

The chain links TRBV19 to TRBJ2-2, with TRBD1 as a possible D gene (5 bases). This CDR3 comprises 13 residues. CDR1 is LNHDA and CDR2 is SQIVND in the germline V gene (reference sequence). Trimming stripped 5 bases from V and 5 bases from J, with 9 bases between. DNA of the CDR3: TGTGCCAGTAGTGCTCAGGGAACCGGGGAGCTGTTTTTT. Protein: CASSAQGTGELFF.

The chain employs TRBV7-3 and TRBJ2-7; D not resolved. Trimming pared 4 bases from V and 5 bases from J, leaving 12 bases between. CDR3 length: 13 amino acids. Germline V gene lookup returns CDR1 SGHTA and CDR2 FQGTGA. The CDR3 spells CASSSRMWDEQYF. The CDR3 region has the DNA TGTGCCAGCAGCTCCCGAATGTGGGACGAGCAGTACTTC.

The chain carries TRBV6-5 and TRBJ2-7; D gene unclear. Trimming cost V 0 bases and J 3 bases, with 12 bases left between them. Looked up from germline, CDR1 is MNHEY and CDR2 is SVGAGI. The CDR3 contains 15 residues. In DNA, the CDR3 is TGTGCCAGCAGTTACTCGAGCATAGGCAGCTACGAGCAGTACTTC. As protein: CASSYSSIGSYEQYF.

The genes are TRBV29-1 and TRBJ1-1, with unresolved D. V was trimmed by 1 base and J by 8 bases, leaving 5 bases between them. Germline CDR1 SQVTM, CDR2 ANQGSEA. The CDR3 loop spans 10 amino acids. CDR3 residues: CSVEGQEAFF. Here the CDR3 DNA reads TGCAGCGTTGAAGGACAAGAAGCTTTCTTT.